This is a list of T cell receptor beta chains from one sample in a study of vaccination effects on CD4 cells after COVID-19. Only in-frame clones appear in the TCRdb table, and some are missing; sequencing was by immunoSEQ multiplex PCR. Of around 23,000 clones listed, about four fifths are singletons. These receptors' antigens are unknown. Sequencing was performed on CD4+ T cells from PBMCs cultured with a peptide pool, taken before COVID-19 vaccination. The source of these receptors is a human donor who had a prior SARS-CoV-2 infection. The CDR3 runs from the conserved cysteine through the conserved F or W. Fields, in order: D gene, V gene, CDR3 length, clone size, J gene, CDR3 DNA, CDR3 protein. A D gene is named only where the DNA matches it firmly. Rows may omit the clone size; those that give it use once, few, many or a size class.

D: NA
V: TRBV4-2
length: 17
size: NA
J: TRBJ2-2
DNA: TGTGCCAGCAAGCTTAACCCGACTAGGGATATGACCGGGGAGCTGTTTTTT
CDR3: CASKLNPTRDMTGELFF

D: NA
V: TRBV30
length: 10
size: NA
J: TRBJ2-7
DNA: TGTGCCTGGTTCGCCCACGAGCAGTACTTC
CDR3: CAWFAHEQYF

D: NA
V: TRBV2
length: 15
size: NA
J: TRBJ2-5
DNA: TGTGCCAGCAGAGCACCGCGCCTCGCCCAAGAGACCCAGTACTTC
CDR3: CASRAPRLAQETQYF

D: TRBD1
V: TRBV30
length: 15
size: once
J: TRBJ2-1
DNA: TGTGCCGGAGTGACAGGGTCTTCGATTCTTAATGAGCAGTTCTTC
CDR3: CAGVTGSSILNEQFF

D: NA
V: TRBV9
length: 16
size: NA
J: TRBJ1-3
DNA: TGTGCCAGCAGCGTAGAGGCAGGGCGCCCTGGAAACACCATATATTTT
CDR3: CASSVEAGRPGNTIYF

D: NA
V: TRBV19
length: 13
size: NA
J: TRBJ2-6
DNA: TGTGCCAGTAGGTTCTCGGGGGCCAACGTCCTGACTTTC
CDR3: CASRFSGANVLTF

D: NA
V: TRBV7-9
length: 17
size: NA
J: TRBJ2-4
DNA: TGTGCCAGCAGCTTAGAGGAACATGGGTTGGGAAAAAACATTCAGTACTTC
CDR3: CASSLEEHGLGKNIQYF

D: TRBD1
V: TRBV7-9
length: 13
size: NA
J: TRBJ1-1
DNA: TGTGCCAGCGGGGGGACAGGCTTCACTGAAGCTTTCTTT
CDR3: CASGGTGFTEAFF

D: NA
V: TRBV30
length: 16
size: few
J: TRBJ1-6
DNA: TGTGCCTGGGGTCCGGGTGTCTCACCCTATAATTCACCCCTCCACTTT
CDR3: CAWGPGVSPYNSPLHF

D: NA
V: TRBV28
length: 15
size: NA
J: TRBJ2-7
DNA: TGTGCCAGCAGCAGACAGGGAGGGGCGGCCTACGAGCAGTACTTC
CDR3: CASSRQGGAAYEQYF

D: NA
V: TRBV18
length: 15
size: NA
J: TRBJ2-7
DNA: TGTGCCAGCTCCCGGGCAGGACAGCCTACCTACGAGCAGTACTTC
CDR3: CASSRAGQPTYEQYF

D: NA
V: TRBV19
length: 13
size: NA
J: TRBJ2-7
DNA: TGTGCCAGTAGTAGCGGGGGCCGACACGAGCAGTACTTC
CDR3: CASSSGGRHEQYF

D: TRBD1
V: TRBV6-2/TRBV6-3
length: 16
size: NA
J: TRBJ2-6
DNA: TGTGCCAGCAGTGACAGGGGGCTAGTAGGGGCCAACGTCCTGACTTTC
CDR3: CASSDRGLVGANVLTF

D: TRBD1
V: TRBV2
length: 14
size: NA
J: TRBJ2-3
DNA: TGTGCCAGCAGTATACAGGGGGACACAGATACGCAGTATTTT
CDR3: CASSIQGDTDTQYF

D: NA
V: TRBV5-1
length: 16
size: NA
J: TRBJ2-3
DNA: TGCGCCAGCAGCTTGCCAAGGGAGGCGGGCACAGATACGCAGTATTTT
CDR3: CASSLPREAGTDTQYF

D: NA
V: TRBV9
length: 16
size: few
J: TRBJ2-2
DNA: TGTGCCAGCAGCCCCCCTAGGGGCGCGAACACCGGGGAGCTGTTTTTT
CDR3: CASSPPRGANTGELFF

D: NA
V: TRBV18
length: 17
size: few
J: TRBJ2-3
DNA: TGTGCCAGCTCACCAGGGGGTGGAAGGGCCAGCGGAGATACGCAGTATTTT
CDR3: CASSPGGGRASGDTQYF

D: NA
V: TRBV2
length: 12
size: NA
J: TRBJ1-2
DNA: TGTGCCAGCAGCACAGACGCTTATGGCTACACCTTC
CDR3: CASSTDAYGYTF

D: NA
V: TRBV5-1
length: 15
size: few
J: TRBJ2-7
DNA: TGCGCCAGCAGCTTGGGGGATGGGTGGACCTACGAGCAGTACTTC
CDR3: CASSLGDGWTYEQYF

D: TRBD2
V: TRBV5-1
length: 15
size: NA
J: TRBJ2-1
DNA: TGCGCCAGCAGCTTGGTGGCGGGAGGGTACAATGAGCAGTTCTTC
CDR3: CASSLVAGGYNEQFF

D: NA
V: TRBV7-7
length: 13
size: NA
J: TRBJ1-1
DNA: TGTGCTAGCAGTTTGGGCGGGACTTCTGAAGCTTTCTTT
CDR3: CASSLGGTSEAFF

D: NA
V: TRBV1
length: 18
size: NA
J: TRBJ2-3
DNA: TGCACCAGCAGCCAAGATGACGGCGAGCGGGGGACCACAGATACGCAGTATTTT
CDR3: CTSSQDDGERGTTDTQYF

D: TRBD2
V: TRBV5-4
length: 13
size: NA
J: TRBJ2-1
DNA: TGTGCCAGCAGGACGGGGGGAAGGAATGAGCAGTTCTTC
CDR3: CASRTGGRNEQFF

D: NA
V: TRBV7-3
length: 13
size: NA
J: TRBJ1-1
DNA: TGTGCCAGCAGCTTAATTAACGGACAAGAAGCTTTCTTT
CDR3: CASSLINGQEAFF

D: NA
V: TRBV12-3/TRBV12-4
length: 12
size: NA
J: TRBJ2-7
DNA: TGTGCCAGCAGTGCCAGCTCCTACGAGCAGTACTTC
CDR3: CASSASSYEQYF

D: NA
V: TRBV27
length: 14
size: NA
J: TRBJ1-6
DNA: TGTGCCAGCAGTACTGGAAACCGGGAGTCACCCCTCCACTTT
CDR3: CASSTGNRESPLHF

D: NA
V: TRBV7-8
length: 15
size: NA
J: TRBJ2-2
DNA: TGTGCCAGCAGCCAAGCGTCGGGGTGGACCGGGGAGCTGTTTTTT
CDR3: CASSQASGWTGELFF